This T cell receptor beta chain emerged from a study of blood T cell repertoires in COVID-19. Background on the study: Samples came from the United States, Italy and Spain, spanning acute and convalescent COVID-19. The analysed material was cDNA or gDNA that came from T cells, B-cell-depleted T cells, or PBMCs.

Original processing methods: Using reference gene primer amplification, nucleated cell counts were estimated. Produced via immunoSEQ multiplex PCR; TCRdb's table is partial and in-frame only. From that table come the V and J calls and clone size; the DNA was used to work out D and trimming. The profile covers around 440,000 clones, with roughly 88% appearing a single time and around 12% taken by the ten largest. The CDR3 is 14 residues long. Trimming removed 2 bases from V and 7 bases from J, with 11 bases in between. CDR1 and CDR2 from the germline V gene are SGHAT and FQNNGV. Sequencing used peripheral blood. The chain links TRBV11-2 to TRBJ1-4; D perhaps matches TRBD1 (6 bases). The clonotype was recovered from a woman aged 50 to 60 with COVID-19, enrolled during active disease. CDR3 DNA: TGTGCCAGCAGCTTAACAGGGTCGGCTGAAAAACTGTTTTTT. Its translation is CASSLTGSAEKLFF.